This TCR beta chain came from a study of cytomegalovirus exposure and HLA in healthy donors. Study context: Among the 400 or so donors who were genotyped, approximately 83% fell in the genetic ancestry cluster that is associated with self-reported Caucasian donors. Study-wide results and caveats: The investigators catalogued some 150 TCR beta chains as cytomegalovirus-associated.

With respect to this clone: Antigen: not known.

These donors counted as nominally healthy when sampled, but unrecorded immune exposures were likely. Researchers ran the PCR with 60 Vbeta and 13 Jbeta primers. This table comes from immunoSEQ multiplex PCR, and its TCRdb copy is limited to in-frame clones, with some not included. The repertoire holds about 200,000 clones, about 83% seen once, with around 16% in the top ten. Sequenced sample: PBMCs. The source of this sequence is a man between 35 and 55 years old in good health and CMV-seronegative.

In DNA form, the CDR3 reads TGTGCCAGCAGTTTATCCGGACAGGGGAGCAATCAGCCCCAGCATTTT. Protein sequence: CASSLSGQGSNQPQHF. J is TRBJ1-5 and V is TRBV28, with 9 bases identical to TRBD1. Germline V gives CDR1 MDHEN, CDR2 SYDVKM. V was clipped by 1 base and J by 1 base; unmatched bases: 2. The CDR3 sequence is 16 residues long.